Reported below is one TCR beta chain. This entry belongs to a study of blood T cell repertoires in COVID-19. Turning to the study itself: Samples of COVID-19 (acute and convalescent) were obtained from the United States, Italy and Spain. PBMCs, B-cell-depleted T cells, or T cells provided the cDNA or gDNA that made up the material.

Recruited during active infection, patients (from Seattle) were subsequently followed longitudinally. Looked up from germline, CDR1 is MNHEY and CDR2 is SMNVEV (reference sequence). The CDR3 loop spans 16 amino acids. V lost 2 bases and J lost 9, with 17 bases in between. Profiled with immunoSEQ multiplex PCR; TCRdb holds only in-frame clones, not every one. Of around 430,000 clones listed, approximately 88% are singletons. The rearrangement uses TRBV27 and TRBJ1-6; D is undetermined. The specimen was peripheral blood. The sequence was obtained from a woman in her 50s with COVID-19, enrolled during active disease. The CDR3 bases are TGTGCCAGCAGTTTAGGAGAGGGCCCTGCTGCTTCACCCCTCCACTTT. It specifies CASSLGEGPAASPLHF.